This TCR beta chain was obtained from a study of blood T cell repertoires in COVID-19. The overall study: Sites in the United States, Italy and Spain provided acute and convalescent COVID-19 samples. Nucleic acid was either cDNA or gDNA, and it came from T cells, B-cell-depleted T cells, or PBMCs.

In the study's own analysis: Cell counts per sample came from amplifying reference gene primers. Assay: immunoSEQ multiplex PCR; the TCRdb copy retains only in-frame clones and omits some. V, J and clone size are those of that table, while D and trimming were read from the DNA. The sample shows roughly 77,000 clones, approximately 80% of them seen only once. The germline CDR1 and CDR2 sequences are SNHLY and FYNNEI. Trimming took 9 bases from V and 4 from J, leaving 24 bases between them. The CDR3 sequence is 16 residues long. The clonotype comes from a woman in her 70s with acute or convalescent COVID-19. Sample: peripheral blood. The chain recombines TRBV2 with TRBJ1-2; TRBD1 might be the D (6 bases). The CDR3 DNA sequence: TGTGCCAGGCCGACCCCACCCCGGGACACCACCTATGGCTACACCTTC. Translation: CARPTPPRDTTYGYTF.